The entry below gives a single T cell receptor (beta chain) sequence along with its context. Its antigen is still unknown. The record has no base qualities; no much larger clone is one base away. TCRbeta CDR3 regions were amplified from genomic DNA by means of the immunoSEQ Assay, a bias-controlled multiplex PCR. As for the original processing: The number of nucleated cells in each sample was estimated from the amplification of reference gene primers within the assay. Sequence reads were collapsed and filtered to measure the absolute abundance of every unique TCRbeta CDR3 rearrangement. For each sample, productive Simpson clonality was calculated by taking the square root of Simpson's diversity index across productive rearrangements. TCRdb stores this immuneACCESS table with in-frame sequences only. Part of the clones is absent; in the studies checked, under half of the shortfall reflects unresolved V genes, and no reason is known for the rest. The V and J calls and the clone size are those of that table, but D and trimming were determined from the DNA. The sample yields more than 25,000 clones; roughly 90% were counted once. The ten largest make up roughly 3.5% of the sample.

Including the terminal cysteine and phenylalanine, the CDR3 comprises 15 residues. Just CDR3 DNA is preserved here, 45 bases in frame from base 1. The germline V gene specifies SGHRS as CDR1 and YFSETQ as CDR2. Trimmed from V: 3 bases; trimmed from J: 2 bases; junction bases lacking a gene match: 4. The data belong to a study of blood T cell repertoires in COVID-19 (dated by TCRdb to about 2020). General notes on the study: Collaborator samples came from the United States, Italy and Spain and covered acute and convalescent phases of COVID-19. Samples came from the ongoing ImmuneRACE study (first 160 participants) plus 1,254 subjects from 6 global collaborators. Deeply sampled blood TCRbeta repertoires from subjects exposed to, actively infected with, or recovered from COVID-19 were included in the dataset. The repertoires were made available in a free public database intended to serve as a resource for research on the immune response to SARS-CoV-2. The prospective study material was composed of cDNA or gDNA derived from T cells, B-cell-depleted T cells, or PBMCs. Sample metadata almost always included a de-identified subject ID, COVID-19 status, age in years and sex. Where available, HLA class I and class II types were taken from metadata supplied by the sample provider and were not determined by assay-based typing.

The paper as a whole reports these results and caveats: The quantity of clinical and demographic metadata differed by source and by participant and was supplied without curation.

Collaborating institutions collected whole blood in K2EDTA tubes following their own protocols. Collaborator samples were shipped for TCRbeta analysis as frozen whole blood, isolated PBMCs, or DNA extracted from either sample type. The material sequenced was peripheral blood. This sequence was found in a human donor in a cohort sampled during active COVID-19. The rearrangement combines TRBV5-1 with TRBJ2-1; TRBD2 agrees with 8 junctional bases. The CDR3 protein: CASSSAGAPYNEQFF. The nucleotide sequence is TGCGCCAGCAGCTCAGCGGGGGCCCCCTACAATGAGCAGTTCTTC.